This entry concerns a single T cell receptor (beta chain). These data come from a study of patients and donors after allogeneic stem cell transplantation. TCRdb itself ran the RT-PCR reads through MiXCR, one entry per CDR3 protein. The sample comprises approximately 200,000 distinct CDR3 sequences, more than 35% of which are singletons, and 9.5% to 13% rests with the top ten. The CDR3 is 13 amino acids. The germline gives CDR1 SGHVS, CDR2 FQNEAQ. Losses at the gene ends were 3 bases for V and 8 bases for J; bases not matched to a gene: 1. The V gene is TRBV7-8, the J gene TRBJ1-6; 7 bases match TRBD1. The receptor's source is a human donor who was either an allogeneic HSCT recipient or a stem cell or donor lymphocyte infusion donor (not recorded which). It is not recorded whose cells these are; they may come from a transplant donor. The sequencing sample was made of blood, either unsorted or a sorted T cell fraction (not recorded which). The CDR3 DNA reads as TGTGCCAGCAGCTTCCAGGGGGATTCACCCCTCCACTTT. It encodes CASSFQGDSPLHF. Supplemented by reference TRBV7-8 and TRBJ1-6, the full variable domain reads GAGVSQSPRYKVAKRGQDVALRCDPISGHVSLFWYQQALGQGPEFLTYFQNEAQLDKSGLPSDRFFAERPEGSVSTLKIQRTQQEDSAVYLCASSFQGDSPLHFGNGTRLTVT.